The rows below give T cell receptor beta chains drawn from one sample of a study of CD8 T cells in ankylosing spondylitis. From the 5' RACE reads, TCRdb called clonotypes with MiXCR, one entry per CDR3 protein. The sample includes approximately 440,000 distinct CDR3 sequences, over 15% of them seen just once. Input material: blood, either unsorted or a sorted T cell fraction (not recorded which). All receptors come from a male donor with ankylosing spondylitis. The CDR3 runs from the conserved cysteine through the conserved F or W. The D gene is left open where the match is weak. A clone size is listed for some rows: how often the clone was seen (once, few, many), or a class if it is expanded.

.	TRBV24-1	.	TRBJ2-5	CATSDFLGETQYF	TGTGCCACCAGTGATTTTTTGGGAGAGACCCAGTACTTC
.	TRBV5-1	.	TRBJ1-1	CASSQKTGTGNTEAFF	TGCGCCAGCAGTCAAAAAACTGGGACGGGGAACACTGAAGCTTTCTTT
TRBD2	TRBV7-9	.	TRBJ2-1	CASSLGGASGETQFF	TGTGCCAGCAGCTTAGGTGGGGCTAGCGGAGAGACGCAGTTCTTC
TRBD1	TRBV7-3	.	TRBJ1-1	CASSLTGQGGTEAFF	TGTGCCAGCAGCTTAACAGGACAGGGGGGCACTGAAGCTTTCTTT
TRBD2	TRBV2	few	TRBJ2-3	CASSEGLAGQDTQYF	TGTGCCAGCAGTGAGGGCCTAGCGGGGCAGGATACGCAGTATTTT
.	TRBV5-1	.	TRBJ2-5	CASSFAGRDRQETQYF	TGCGCCAGCAGCTTTGCGGGTCGGGACCGACAAGAGACCCAGTACTTC
.	TRBV7-7	.	TRBJ2-5	CASSLSPTTQETQYF	TGTGCCAGCAGCTTATCTCCGACAACCCAAGAGACCCAGTACTTC
TRBD1	TRBV5-8	few	TRBJ2-7	CASSIGTGFYEQYF	TGTGCCAGCAGCATTGGGACAGGGTTCTACGAGCAGTACTTC
.	TRBV6-5	.	TRBJ2-2	CASSFTGELFF	TGTGCCAGCAGTTTTACCGGGGAGCTGTTTTTT
TRBD1	TRBV30	.	TRBJ2-1	CAWRPIDRVDEQFF	TGTGCCTGGAGACCCATTGACAGGGTAGATGAGCAGTTCTTC
.	TRBV5-1	.	TRBJ2-6	CASSLVGGGSGANVLTF	TGCGCCAGCAGCTTGGTAGGGGGGGGCTCTGGGGCCAACGTCCTGACTTTC
.	TRBV12-3/TRBV12-4	.	TRBJ2-2	CASSPRSVGTGELFF	TGTGCCAGCAGTCCACGGTCGGTGGGCACCGGGGAGCTGTTTTTT
TRBD1	TRBV12-3/TRBV12-4	many	TRBJ1-5	CASSPGQRNQPQHF	TGTGCCAGCAGTCCGGGACAGAGAAATCAGCCCCAGCATTTT
.	TRBV7-9	.	TRBJ2-3	CASSLEQTSTDTQYF	TGTGCCAGCAGCTTAGAGCAGACTAGCACAGATACGCAGTATTTT
.	TRBV9	.	TRBJ2-1	CASSPFPPGASHNEQFF	TGTGCCAGCAGCCCCTTTCCTCCGGGAGCTTCCCACAATGAGCAGTTCTTC
TRBD1	TRBV29-1	many	TRBJ2-1	CSVVRSTGVGYNEQFF	TGCAGCGTTGTCAGGTCGACAGGGGTGGGGTACAATGAGCAGTTCTTC
TRBD2	TRBV5-4	.	TRBJ2-2	CASSLLKLAGPSAGELFF	TGTGCCAGCAGCTTGTTAAAACTAGCGGGTCCAAGTGCCGGGGAGCTGTTTTTT
TRBD1	TRBV5-4	.	TRBJ2-1	CASSLQGARNEQFF	TGTGCCAGCAGCTTGCAGGGGGCACGCAATGAGCAGTTCTTC
.	TRBV7-8	.	TRBJ1-1	CASSLSGILAGSMNTEAFF	TGTGCCAGCAGCTTGAGTGGGATCCTCGCAGGGTCGATGAACACTGAAGCTTTCTTT
.	TRBV20-1	.	TRBJ2-1	CSARTRGGVNSGNSYNEQFF	TGCAGTGCTAGGACCAGGGGTGGTGTGAATAGCGGTAACTCCTACAATGAGCAGTTCTTC
TRBD2	TRBV6-1	.	TRBJ2-1	CASSGSGGRNEQFF	TGTGCCAGCAGTGGGAGCGGGGGACGGAATGAGCAGTTCTTC
.	TRBV6-1	few	TRBJ2-7	CASSLGTLNLPYEQYF	TGTGCCAGCAGCCTCGGGACTCTCAACCTTCCCTACGAGCAGTACTTC
TRBD1	TRBV28	once	TRBJ2-7	CASAGTGVGYEQYF	TGTGCCAGCGCCGGGACAGGCGTTGGATACGAGCAGTACTTC
TRBD2	TRBV12-3/TRBV12-4	.	TRBJ2-1	CASSLRLAVWGYNEQFF	TGTGCCAGCAGTTTAAGGCTAGCGGTGTGGGGCTACAATGAGCAGTTCTTC
TRBD1	TRBV19	.	TRBJ1-2	CASRLGQGHYGYTF	TGTGCCAGTAGACTGGGACAGGGACACTATGGCTACACCTTC
TRBD2	TRBV6-2/TRBV6-3	.	TRBJ2-7	CASSRLGLAGGYEQYF	TGTGCCAGCAGCCGCCTGGGACTAGCGGGAGGCTACGAGCAGTACTTC
.	TRBV12-3/TRBV12-4	many	TRBJ2-7	CASGKASPYEQYF	TGTGCCAGCGGAAAAGCGTCTCCCTACGAGCAGTACTTC
.	TRBV10-3	many	TRBJ2-7	CATRATTPSYEQYF	TGTGCCACGCGGGCTACTACTCCTTCCTACGAGCAGTACTTC
TRBD2	TRBV4-3	few	TRBJ2-2	CASSQHPLGSGMFTGELFF	TGCGCCAGCAGCCAACACCCCCTGGGGAGCGGGATGTTTACCGGGGAGCTGTTTTTT
TRBD1	TRBV2	.	TRBJ1-5	CASSAKTGGVQPQHF	TGTGCCAGCAGCGCCAAGACAGGGGGCGTTCAGCCCCAGCATTTT
TRBD2	TRBV7-7	.	TRBJ2-1	CASSPGTSRGNEQFF	TGTGCTAGCAGCCCCGGGACTAGCCGAGGGAATGAGCAGTTCTTC
.	TRBV10-3	.	TRBJ1-1	CAISGAPSGGTEAFF	TGTGCCATCAGTGGGGCACCCTCCGGGGGCACTGAAGCTTTCTTT